Below are 25 T cell receptor beta chains sequenced from a single sample in a study of early T cells in non-severe SARS-CoV-2 infection (dated by TCRdb to the early 2020s). Libraries came from 5' RACE. For sequencing, a NextSeq 500 was employed. The raw public reads went through TCRdb reprocessing: fastp at Q25, MiXCR clone calling, in-frame beta chains kept. Each CDR3 protein gets just one entry, which takes the most common genes and DNA from the rows behind it. Across this sample there are 50,000 to 80,000 distinct CDR3 sequences, with about 4.9% seen only once. The ten largest clonotypes hold under 6.5% of the sample. The sample taken for sequencing was whole blood. Receptors were obtained from an adult who was a healthcare worker with PCR-confirmed SARS-CoV-2 infection or an uninfected control (not recorded which).

Many counts were recorded for this clonotype. V and J are TRBV7-6 and TRBJ2-2; D is uncertain. This CDR3 is built from 17 residues. Looked up from germline, CDR1 is SGHVS and CDR2 is FNYEAQ. Deletions cut 1 base from V and 3 bases from J, with 15 bases between. The CDR3 region has the DNA TGTGCCAGCAGCTTAGGGGGTGGCTGGGAAGACACCGGGGAGCTGTTTTTT. Encoded protein: CASSLGGGWEDTGELFF. Full variable domain (rest looked up from reference TRBV7-6 and TRBJ2-2): GAGVSQSPRYKVTKRGQDVALRCDPISGHVSLYWYRQALGQGPEFLTYFNYEAQQDKSGLPNDRFSAERPEGSISTLTIQRTEQRDSAMYRCASSLGGGWEDTGELFFGEGSRLTVL.

This clonotype was picked up many times. The V and J genes are TRBV7-6 and TRBJ2-1; TRBD2 agrees at 8 bases. V was clipped by 3 bases and J by 0 bases; unmatched bases: 4. This CDR3 has 16 residues. Germline CDR1 is SGHVS and CDR2 is FNYEAQ. CDR3 region: CASSFRAGDSYNEQFF. CDR3 sequence (DNA): TGTGCCAGCAGCTTTCGAGCGGGAGACTCCTACAATGAGCAGTTCTTC.

This clonotype appeared many times. This chain joins TRBV20-1 and TRBJ2-1; 9 nucleotides align to TRBD1. This CDR3 is 15 amino acids long. Germline CDR1 reads DFQATT; CDR2 reads SNEGSKA (reference sequence). The V gene end was trimmed by 3 bases and the J gene end by 5 bases; junction bases not matched to a gene: 8. The CDR3 sequence is CSASESGQGNNEQFF. CDR3 in DNA: TGCAGTGCTAGTGAATCGGGACAGGGAAACAATGAGCAGTTCTTC.

CDR3 residues: CSGTSGRPYEQYF. CDR3 nucleotides: TGCAGTGGGACTAGCGGGAGGCCCTACGAGCAGTACTTC. The chain joins TRBV20-1 to TRBJ2-7, with TRBD2 identical over 14 bases. The CDR3 length is 13 residues. The ends lost 7 bases at V and 2 bases at J; junction bases unmatched: 1. From germline, CDR1 is DFQATT and CDR2 SNEGSKA (reference sequence).

The chain joins TRBV6-2 or TRBV6-3 to TRBJ1-2; D gene unclear. Germline CDR1 and CDR2: MNHEY and SVGEGT. Trimming removed 5 bases from V and 8 bases from J, with 27 bases in between. This CDR3 region has 17 residues. CDR3 region: CASSPPGAELRAWGYTF. The CDR3 nucleotides are TGTGCCAGCAGTCCCCCGGGCGCCGAGCTCCGAGCCTGGGGCTACACCTTC.

This clonotype was found many times. The chain has TRBV10-3 and TRBJ2-5, with unresolved D. Germline V CDR1 and CDR2: ENHRY, SYGVKD. The CDR3 consists of 13 residues. V lost 4 bases to trimming and J lost 2 bases, with 8 bases between them. CDR3 nucleotide sequence: TGTGCCATCAGTGCGGGCCGTCAAGAGACCCAGTACTTC. This sequence encodes CAISAGRQETQYF.

This clonotype has ten or more counts. The chain carries TRBV10-3 and TRBJ1-5; D not resolved. This CDR3 is built from 16 residues. V lost 5 bases to trimming and J lost 2 bases, with 16 bases between them. Germline lookup yields CDR1 ENHRY and CDR2 SYGVKD. The CDR3 reads CAISNHSGPRNQPQHF. Written as DNA, the CDR3 is TGTGCCATCAGTAACCATTCCGGGCCCCGCAATCAGCCCCAGCATTTT.

V gene TRBV6-2 or TRBV6-3 combines with J gene TRBJ2-7, with 10 bases lining up with TRBD2. The ends lost 6 bases at V and 0 bases at J; junction bases unmatched: 2. Germline values: CDR1 MNHEY, CDR2 SVGEGT. The CDR3 is made up of 14 amino acids. The CDR3 DNA reads TGTGCCAGCAGACTAGCGGGATACTCCTACGAGCAGTACTTC. Residues: CASRLAGYSYEQYF.

This clonotype came up many times. The chain carries TRBV6-4 and TRBJ1-2; the D is unclear. CDR3 length: 13 amino acids. Between the trimmed V and J ends, which lost 6 bases and 6 bases, there was a span of 14 bases. CDR1 and CDR2 (germline): MRHNA, SNTAGT. The CDR3 DNA is TGTGCCAGCAGCGCTGGGCATGGCGATGGCTACACCTTC. Residues: CASSAGHGDGYTF.

This clonotype was observed at least ten times. The V gene is TRBV20-1, the J gene TRBJ2-7; the D is unclear. The length of the CDR3 is 12 residues. Germline V gene sequence: CDR1 DFQATT, CDR2 SNEGSKA (reference sequence). The V and J ends lost 2 bases and 7 bases respectively, with 12 bases between them. CDR3 in amino acids: CSARHYTREQYF. For the CDR3, the DNA is TGCAGTGCTAGACACTACACGAGAGAGCAGTACTTC.

As regards this clonotype: The junction departs from germline at one end; a sequencing error may be responsible. The chain recombines TRBV9 with TRBJ1-5; 7 positions agree with TRBD1. This CDR3 contains 14 residues. Per germline, CDR1 SGDLS and CDR2 YYNGEE. CDR3 protein: CASNPGERGQLQHF. CDR3 DNA sequence: TGTGCCAGCAATCCAGGGGAGAGGGGGCAGCTCCAGCATTTT.

This clonotype was recorded at least ten times. This chain joins TRBV6-5 and TRBJ2-7; 8 nucleotides agree with TRBD1. Germline loops: CDR1 MNHEY, CDR2 SVGAGI. Germline trimming cut 5 bases from V and 6 bases from J; bases unmatched to any gene: 9. The CDR3 runs to 14 residues. In nucleotides, the CDR3 is TGTGCCAGCAGTACACCGGGACAGGTAGGCGAGCAGTACTTC. This sequence encodes CASSTPGQVGEQYF.

V and J are TRBV12-3 or TRBV12-4 and TRBJ1-5, with a weak D call TRBD1 (5 bases). V gave up 5 bases and J gave up 0 bases, with 14 bases separating them. The length of the CDR3 is 16 residues. The CDR3 region has the DNA TGTGCCAGCAGTCCACAGGTGGGGAATAGCAATCAGCCCCAGCATTTT. Its translation: CASSPQVGNSNQPQHF.

The chain couples TRBV29-1 to TRBJ2-2, with D perhaps TRBD1 or TRBD2 (6 bases each). The CDR3 extends over 16 amino acids. The V end lost 7 bases, the J end lost 2 bases, and 20 bases lay between the germline ends. Germline lookup yields CDR1 SQVTM and CDR2 ANQGSEA. CDR3 DNA: TGCAGCGCTACTAAGCCGGGGGCTTTAAACACCGGGGAGCTGTTTTTT. Protein product: CSATKPGALNTGELFF.

This clonotype was counted ten times or more. The chain carries TRBV7-2 and TRBJ2-2, with TRBD2 matching 10 bases. Trimming took 10 bases from V and 4 from J; bases not matched to a gene: 18. This CDR3 is 18 amino acids long. Per germline, CDR1 SGHTA and CDR2 FQGNSA. The CDR3 spells CATQPSASGSVGTGELFF. The DNA of the CDR3 is TGTGCCACCCAACCATCGGCTAGCGGGAGTGTCGGCACCGGGGAGCTGTTTTTT.

The chain carries TRBV5-1 and TRBJ2-1, with 9 bases identical to TRBD1. V shed 0 bases and J 6 bases; nucleotides not matched to a gene: 4. Germline lookup yields CDR1 SGHRS and CDR2 YFSETQ. This CDR3 is 15 amino acids long. CDR3 in DNA: TGCGCCAGCAGCTTGGATGGACAGGGGATCAATGAGCAGTTCTTC. This codes for CASSLDGQGINEQFF.

This chain joins TRBV7-8 and TRBJ1-2; D gene ambiguous. The CDR3 is made up of 11 amino acids. Germline V lookup: CDR1 SGHVS, CDR2 FQNEAQ. V was cut by 4 bases and J by 4 bases, with 4 bases left in between. CDR3 sequence: CASSSFYGYTF. Here the CDR3 DNA reads TGTGCCAGCAGCTCCTTCTATGGCTACACCTTC.

The V and J genes are TRBV10-3 and TRBJ2-1; no reliable D call. V lost 3 bases and J lost 1, with 10 bases in between. Germline-derived CDR1 and CDR2 are ENHRY and SYGVKD. This CDR3 is 15 amino acids long. The CDR3, as DNA: TGTGCCATCAGTGATTCGAGCCAGTCCTACAATGAGCAGTTCTTC. Residues: CAISDSSQSYNEQFF.

This chain connects TRBV9 to TRBJ2-1, with a weak D call TRBD2 (5 bases). The CDR3 consists of 14 residues. CDR1 is SGDLS, CDR2 YYNGEE, per germline. Trimming took 0 bases from V and 5 from J, leaving 9 bases between them. CDR3 protein: CASSVGLADNEQFF. For the CDR3, the DNA is TGTGCCAGCAGCGTAGGGCTAGCTGACAATGAGCAGTTCTTC.

This clonotype was observed a few times. The chain is built from TRBV25-1 and TRBJ2-1; tentative D call: TRBD1 (6 bases). Germline V CDR1 and CDR2: MGHDK, SYGVNS. The V and J ends lost 2 bases and 9 bases respectively, with 14 bases between them. The CDR3 is made up of 14 amino acids. CDR3 sequence (DNA): TGTGCCAGCAGTGAACCCGGACAGTATCCTGAGCAGTTCTTC. Translated: CASSEPGQYPEQFF. Full variable domain (remainder filled in from reference TRBV25-1 and TRBJ2-1): EADIYQTPRYLVIGTGKKITLECSQTMGHDKMYWYQQDPGMELHLIHYSYGVNSTEKGDLSSESTVSRIRTEHFPLTLESARPSHTSQYLCASSEPGQYPEQFFGPGTRLTVL.

The chain is built from TRBV29-1 and TRBJ2-1, with D possibly TRBD1 on 6 matching bases. This CDR3 region has 16 residues. CDR1 SQVTM and CDR2 ANQGSEA come from the germline V gene. The V and J ends lost 4 bases and 5 bases respectively, with 21 bases between them. As DNA, the CDR3 is TGCAGCGTTGCGAGGGGGTTATTAAACCCAAACAATGAGCAGTTCTTC. Translating gives CSVARGLLNPNNEQFF.

The chain uses TRBV13 and TRBJ2-3; no firm D call. The CDR3 is made up of 12 amino acids. V was pared by 2 bases and J by 6 bases, with 6 bases between. The germline V gene encodes CDR1 PRHDT and CDR2 FYEKMQ (reference sequence). The CDR3 protein is CASSLSSDTQYF. The CDR3 DNA is TGTGCCAGCAGCTTATCAAGTGATACGCAGTATTTT.

This clonotype was observed a few times. V usage is TRBV10-2 and J usage is TRBJ2-7; D remains ambiguous. The CDR3 spans 15 residues. Trimming pared 4 bases from V and 6 bases from J, leaving 19 bases between. The germline V gene has CDR1 WSHSY and CDR2 SAAADI. CDR3 sequence: CASSARLGINTEQYF. The CDR3 nucleotides are TGCGCCAGCAGTGCCCGACTGGGGATTAATACCGAGCAGTACTTC.

The sample holds many counts of this clonotype. The chain links TRBV15 to TRBJ2-1; maybe TRBD1 (5 bases). Deletions cut 2 bases from V and 5 bases from J, with 13 bases between. The V gene's germline CDR1 is LNHNV and CDR2 YYDKDF (reference sequence). This CDR3 is 15 amino acids long. DNA of the CDR3: TGTGCCACCAGCAGAACCCTGACAGACGACAATGAGCAGTTCTTC. Amino acid sequence: CATSRTLTDDNEQFF.

This clonotype was detected many times. J is TRBJ2-2 and V is TRBV5-1; 7 positions match TRBD1. This CDR3 comprises 17 residues. Losses at the gene ends were 0 bases for V and 4 bases for J; bases not matched to a gene: 9. Germline V CDR1 and CDR2: SGHRS, YFSETQ. Written as DNA, the CDR3 is TGCGCCAGCAGCTTGGCCCCCGGGACAGAACGCACCGGGGAGCTGTTTTTT. Its protein product is CASSLAPGTERTGELFF.